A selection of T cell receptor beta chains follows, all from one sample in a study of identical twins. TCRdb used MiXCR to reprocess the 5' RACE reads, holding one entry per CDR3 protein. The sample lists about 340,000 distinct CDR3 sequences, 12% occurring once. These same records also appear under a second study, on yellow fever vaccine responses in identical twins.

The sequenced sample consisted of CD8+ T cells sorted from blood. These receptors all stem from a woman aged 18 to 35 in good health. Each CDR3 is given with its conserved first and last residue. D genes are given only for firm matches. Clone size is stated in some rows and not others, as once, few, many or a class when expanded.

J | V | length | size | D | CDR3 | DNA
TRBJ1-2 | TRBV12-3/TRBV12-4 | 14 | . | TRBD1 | CASSFGGTGIGYTF | TGTGCCAGCAGTTTTGGAGGGACAGGGATAGGCTACACCTTC
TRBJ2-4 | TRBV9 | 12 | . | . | CASSVDGGIQYF | TGTGCCAGCAGCGTAGATGGGGGCATTCAGTACTTC
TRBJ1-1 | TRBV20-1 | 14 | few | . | CSARSPGRNTEAFF | TGCAGTGCTAGATCCCCAGGGCGGAACACTGAAGCTTTCTTT
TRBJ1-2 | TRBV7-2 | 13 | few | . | CASSLTSGIGYTF | TGTGCCAGCAGCTTAACATCAGGGATTGGCTACACCTTC
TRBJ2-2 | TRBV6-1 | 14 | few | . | CASSESLDAGELFF | TGTGCCAGCAGTGAAAGTCTGGATGCCGGGGAGCTGTTTTTT
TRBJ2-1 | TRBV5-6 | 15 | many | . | CASSLAVSSYNEQFF | TGTGCCAGCAGCTTAGCGGTGAGCTCCTACAATGAGCAGTTCTTC
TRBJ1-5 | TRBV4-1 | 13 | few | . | CASSQSIEQPQHF | TGCGCCAGCAGCCAAAGCATTGAGCAGCCCCAGCATTTT
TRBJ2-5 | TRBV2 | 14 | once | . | CASSEGPAGETQYF | TGTGCCAGCAGTGAAGGGCCGGCCGGGGAGACCCAGTACTTC
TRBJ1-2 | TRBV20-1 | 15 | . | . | CSARVFGFWQSGYTF | TGCAGTGCTAGGGTTTTTGGGTTTTGGCAATCTGGCTACACCTTC
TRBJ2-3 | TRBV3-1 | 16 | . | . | CASSQDRRASTDTQYF | TGTGCCAGCAGCCAAGATCGAAGGGCTAGCACAGATACGCAGTATTTT
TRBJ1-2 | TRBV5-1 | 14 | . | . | CASSLVRGGDGYTF | TGCGCCAGCAGCTTGGTCAGGGGCGGGGATGGCTACACCTTC
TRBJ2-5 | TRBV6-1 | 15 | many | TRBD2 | CASSGTSGFQETQYF | TGTGCCAGCAGTGGGACTAGCGGATTCCAAGAGACCCAGTACTTC
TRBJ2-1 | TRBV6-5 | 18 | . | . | CASSYPEVPWDSYNEQFF | TGTGCCAGCAGTTACCCGGAGGTACCCTGGGACTCCTACAATGAGCAGTTCTTC
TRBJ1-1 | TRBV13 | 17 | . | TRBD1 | CASSSRDRGTGNTEAFF | TGTGCCAGCAGCTCCCGGGACAGGGGGACTGGCAACACTGAAGCTTTCTTT
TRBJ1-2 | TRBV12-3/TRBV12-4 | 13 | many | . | CASSFTPDSGYTF | TGTGCCAGCAGTTTTACTCCGGACTCTGGCTACACCTTC
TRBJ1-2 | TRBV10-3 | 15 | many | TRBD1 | CAISGTGGTNYGYTF | TGTGCCATCAGTGGGACAGGGGGTACTAACTATGGCTACACCTTC
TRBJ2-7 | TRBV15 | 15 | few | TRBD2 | CATSRVTGLANEQYF | TGTGCCACCAGCAGAGTGACGGGACTAGCGAACGAGCAGTACTTC
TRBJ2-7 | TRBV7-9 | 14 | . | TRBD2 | CASGAGGNVYEQYF | TGTGCCAGCGGAGCGGGAGGAAACGTCTACGAGCAGTACTTC
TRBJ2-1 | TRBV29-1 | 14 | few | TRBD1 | CSVEWRTGYNEQFF | TGCAGCGTTGAATGGAGGACAGGCTACAATGAGCAGTTCTTC
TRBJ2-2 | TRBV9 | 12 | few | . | CASRGGDGELFF | TGTGCCAGCAGGGGGGGCGACGGGGAGCTGTTTTTT
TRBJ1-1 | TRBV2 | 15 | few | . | CASLWRQSMNTEAFF | TGTGCCAGCCTGTGGCGGCAATCAATGAACACTGAAGCTTTCTTT
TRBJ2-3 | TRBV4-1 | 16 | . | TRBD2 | CASSRSLAGEADTQYF | TGCGCCAGCAGCCGTTCCCTAGCGGGAGAGGCAGATACGCAGTATTTT